These T cell receptor beta chains were read from a single sample in a study of regulatory T cells in long-lasting Graves disease. MiXCR, applied by TCRdb to the multiplex PCR reads, yields one record per CDR3 protein. The table has about 220,000 distinct CDR3 sequences, roughly 19% seen once; the top ten hold 12%. The same data also contributed to another study, on T cells in Graves' hyperthyroidism and ophthalmopathy.

The sequencing used peripheral blood mononuclear cells (PBMCs), collected at new diagnosis, from a patient treated with antithyroid drugs. These TCRs come from a woman between 25 and 40 years old with Graves disease. Each CDR3 is given without its conserved first and last residue.

>TRBV28|TRBJ2-1
ASSLGDRDNEQF
>TRBV19|TRBJ1-1
ASSISMSGSGRTEAF
>TRBV20-1|TRBJ1-5
SARSEISNQPQH
>TRBV28|TRBJ1-5
ASSSGANFLRSNQPQH
>TRBV11-2|TRBJ1-2
ASSPGRWGSNYGYT
>TRBV5-1|TRBJ1-1
ASSFVSGGNTEAF
>TRBV28|TRBJ2-7
ASSPPARTDYEQY
>TRBV19|TRBJ2-7
ASSMVVNYYEQY
>TRBV6-1|TRBJ2-1
ASSEEEDRGFEQF
>TRBV2|TRBJ1-5
ASTTGNQPQH
>TRBV2|TRBJ1-1
ASSVFGLEAF
>TRBV19|TRBJ2-5
ASSTWGKGAETQY
>TRBV20-1|TRBJ2-7
SAPPGHNYEQY
>TRBV10-3|TRBJ2-1
AISGTGNEQF
>TRBV20-1|TRBJ2-5
SARALHTGKETQY
>TRBV7-2|TRBJ2-5
ASSLLVGQGARETQY